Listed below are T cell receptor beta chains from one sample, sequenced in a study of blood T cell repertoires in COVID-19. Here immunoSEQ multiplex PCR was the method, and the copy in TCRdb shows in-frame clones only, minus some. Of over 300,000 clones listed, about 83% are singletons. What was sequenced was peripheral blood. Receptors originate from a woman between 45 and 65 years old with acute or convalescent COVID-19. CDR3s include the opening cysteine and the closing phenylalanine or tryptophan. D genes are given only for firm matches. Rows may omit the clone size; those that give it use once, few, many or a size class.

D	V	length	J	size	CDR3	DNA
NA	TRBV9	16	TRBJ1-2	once	CASSVGGQGKAYGYTF	TGTGCCAGCAGCGTAGGTGGGCAGGGGAAGGCCTATGGCTACACCTTC
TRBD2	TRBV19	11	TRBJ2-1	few	CASREGYEQFF	TGTGCCAGCCGGGAGGGCTATGAGCAGTTCTTC
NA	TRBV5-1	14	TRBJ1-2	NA	CASSLWGRDYGYTF	TGCGCCAGCAGCTTATGGGGCCGGGACTATGGCTACACCTTC
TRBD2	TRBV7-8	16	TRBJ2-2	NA	CASSASGVVSGGELFF	TGTGCCAGCAGCGCTAGCGGGGTGGTATCGGGCGGGGAGCTGTTTTTT
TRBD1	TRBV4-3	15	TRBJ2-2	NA	CASSQDRGPTGELFF	TGCGCCAGCAGCCAAGACAGGGGGCCTACCGGGGAGCTGTTTTTT
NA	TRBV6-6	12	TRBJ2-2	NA	CASSQTPGELFF	TGTGCCAGCAGCCAGACTCCCGGGGAGCTGTTTTTT
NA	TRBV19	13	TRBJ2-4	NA	CASSRVAKNIQYF	TGTGCCAGTAGTAGAGTGGCCAAAAACATTCAGTACTTC
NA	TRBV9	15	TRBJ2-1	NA	CASSVMEGSYNEQFF	TGTGCCAGCAGCGTAATGGAGGGTTCCTACAATGAGCAGTTCTTC
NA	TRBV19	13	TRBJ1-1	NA	CASSNQGSGEAFF	TGTGCCAGTAGTAACCAGGGGTCCGGTGAAGCTTTCTTT
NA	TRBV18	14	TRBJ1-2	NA	CASSLSGQSEGYTF	TGTGCCAGCTCACTTTCTGGACAGAGCGAGGGCTACACCTTC
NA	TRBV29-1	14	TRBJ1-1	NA	CSVGSGLLNTEAFF	TGCAGCGTTGGCTCAGGGCTGCTGAACACTGAAGCTTTCTTT
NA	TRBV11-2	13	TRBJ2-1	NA	CASSPRVGNEQFF	TGTGCCAGCAGCCCCAGGGTAGGCAATGAGCAGTTCTTC
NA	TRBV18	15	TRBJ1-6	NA	CASSPQGRGNSPLHF	TGTGCCAGCTCACCGCAGGGCAGGGGAAACTCACCCCTCCACTTT
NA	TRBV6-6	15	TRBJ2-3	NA	CASSYSGGRTDTQYF	TGTGCCAGCAGTTACTCGGGGGGAAGGACAGATACGCAGTATTTT
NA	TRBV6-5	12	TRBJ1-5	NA	CASQDTYQPQHF	TGTGCCAGCCAGGACACCTATCAGCCCCAGCATTTT
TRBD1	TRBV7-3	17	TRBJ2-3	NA	CASSLIGQALPQDTQYF	TGTGCCAGCAGCTTAATAGGACAGGCGCTACCCCAAGATACGCAGTATTTT
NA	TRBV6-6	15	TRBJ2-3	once	CASSRTPGGTDTQYF	TGTGCCAGCAGTCGGACCCCCGGGGGCACAGATACGCAGTATTTT
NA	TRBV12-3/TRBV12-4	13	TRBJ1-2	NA	CASSSTGNYGYTF	TGTGCCAGCAGTTCTACAGGGAACTATGGCTACACCTTC
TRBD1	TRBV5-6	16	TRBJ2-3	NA	CASSPGTGRSTDTQYF	TGTGCCAGCAGCCCCGGGACAGGGCGAAGCACAGATACGCAGTATTTT
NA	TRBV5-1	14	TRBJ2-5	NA	CASSLAGERKTQYF	TGCGCCAGCAGCTTAGCAGGGGAGAGAAAGACCCAGTACTTC
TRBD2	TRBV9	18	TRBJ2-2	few	CASSATGRTSGNTGELFF	TGTGCCAGCAGCGCTACCGGAAGGACTAGCGGCAACACCGGGGAGCTGTTTTTT
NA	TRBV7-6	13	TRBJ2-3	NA	CASSLEYSDTQYF	TGTGCCAGCAGCTTAGAGTACTCGGATACGCAGTATTTT
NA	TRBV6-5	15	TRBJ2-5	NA	CATLPTRGALETQYF	TGTGCCACCCTACCCACACGGGGGGCTTTAGAGACCCAGTACTTC
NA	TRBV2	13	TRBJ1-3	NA	CASSGNSGNTIYF	TGTGCCAGCAGCGGGAACTCTGGAAACACCATATATTTT
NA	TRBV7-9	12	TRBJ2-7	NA	CASSSSRDEQYF	TGTGCCAGCAGTTCCTCGAGGGACGAGCAGTACTTC
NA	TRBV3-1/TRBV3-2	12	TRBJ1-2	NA	CASSDGYYGYTF	TGTGCCAGCAGTGACGGGTACTATGGCTACACCTTC
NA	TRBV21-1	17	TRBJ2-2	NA	CASSPWGQGADAGELFF	NA
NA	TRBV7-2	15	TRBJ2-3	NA	CASSFFVGGGDTQYF	TGTGCCAGCAGCTTCTTTGTGGGAGGGGGAGATACGCAGTATTTT
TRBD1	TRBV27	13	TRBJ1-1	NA	CASRTGLRTEAFF	TGTGCCAGCAGGACAGGGCTTAGGACTGAAGCTTTCTTT
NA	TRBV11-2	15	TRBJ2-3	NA	CASSQALDALRTQYF	TGTGCCAGCAGCCAAGCTCTGGATGCTTTGAGGACGCAGTATTTT
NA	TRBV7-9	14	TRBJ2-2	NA	CASSLNRNTGELFF	TGTGCCAGCAGCTTAAACAGAAACACCGGGGAGCTGTTTTTT
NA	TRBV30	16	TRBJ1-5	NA	CAWIPWTLYSNQPQHF	TGTGCCTGGATTCCTTGGACATTGTATAGCAATCAGCCCCAGCATTTT
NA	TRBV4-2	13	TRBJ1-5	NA	CASSRRGGEPQHF	TGTGCCAGCAGCCGGCGAGGGGGGGAGCCCCAGCATTTT
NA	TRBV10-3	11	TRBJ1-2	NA	CAASGNYGYTF	TGTGCCGCTTCCGGGAATTATGGCTACACCTTC
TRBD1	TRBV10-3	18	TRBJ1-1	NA	CAISVGTGGPTMNTEAFF	TGTGCCATCAGTGTCGGGACAGGGGGTCCTACAATGAACACTGAAGCTTTCTTT
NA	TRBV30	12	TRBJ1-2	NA	CAWSRGGPGYTF	TGTGCCTGGAGCAGGGGTGGCCCGGGCTACACCTTC
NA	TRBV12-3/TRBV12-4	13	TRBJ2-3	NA	CASSPDTTDTQYF	TGTGCCAGCAGCCCTGACACCACAGATACGCAGTATTTT
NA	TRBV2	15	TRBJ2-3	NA	CASSEVLTSTDTQYF	TGTGCCAGCAGTGAGGTGCTCACTAGCACAGATACGCAGTATTTT
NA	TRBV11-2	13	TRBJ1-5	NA	CASSNGQNQPQHF	TGTGCCAGCAGCAACGGACAGAATCAGCCCCAGCATTTT
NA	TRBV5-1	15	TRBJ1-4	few	CASSLAAGPNEKLFF	TGCGCCAGCAGCTTGGCCGCGGGACCTAATGAAAAACTGTTTTTT
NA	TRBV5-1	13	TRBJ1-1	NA	CASTAAPNTEAFF	TGCGCCAGCACCGCGGCCCCGAACACTGAAGCTTTCTTT
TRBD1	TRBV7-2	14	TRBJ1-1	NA	CASSLNRGDTEAFF	TGTGCCAGCAGCTTAAACAGGGGAGACACTGAAGCTTTCTTT
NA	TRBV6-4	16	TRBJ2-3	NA	CASRRVGARGTDTQYF	TGTGCCAGCAGGCGCGTGGGGGCCCGAGGCACAGATACGCAGTATTTT
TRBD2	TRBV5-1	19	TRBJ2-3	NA	CASSLVFASGGANTDTQYF	TGCGCCAGCAGCTTGGTTTTCGCTAGCGGGGGGGCGAACACAGATACGCAGTATTTT
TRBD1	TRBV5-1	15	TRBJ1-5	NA	CASSSGTGVEQPQHF	TGCGCCAGCAGCTCCGGGACAGGGGTAGAACAGCCCCAGCATTTT
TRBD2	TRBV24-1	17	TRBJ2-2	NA	CATSTVGGRTNTGELFF	TGTGCCACCAGTACGGTCGGGGGGAGGACCAACACCGGGGAGCTGTTTTTT
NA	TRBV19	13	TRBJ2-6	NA	CASSVLSGGVLTF	TGTGCCAGTAGTGTACTCTCCGGTGGCGTCCTGACTTTC
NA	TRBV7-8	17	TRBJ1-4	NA	CASSLGPQGRANEKLFF	TGTGCCAGCAGCTTAGGCCCTCAAGGGCGGGCTAATGAAAAACTGTTTTTT
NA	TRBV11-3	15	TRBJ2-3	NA	CASSPGFSSTDTQYF	TGTGCCAGCAGCCCAGGGTTTTCTAGCACAGATACGCAGTATTTT
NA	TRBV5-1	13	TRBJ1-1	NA	CASSLVDSVEAFF	TGCGCCAGCAGCTTGGTTGACTCCGTGGAGGCTTTCTTT
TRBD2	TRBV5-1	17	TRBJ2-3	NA	CASSFPLAGGPTDTQYF	TGCGCCAGCAGCTTCCCTTTAGCGGGAGGGCCCACAGATACGCAGTATTTT
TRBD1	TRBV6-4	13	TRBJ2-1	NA	CASKSGGSGEQFF	TGTGCCAGCAAATCAGGGGGCTCGGGTGAGCAGTTCTTC
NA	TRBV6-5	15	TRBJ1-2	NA	CASMKGGALNYGYTF	TGTGCCAGCATGAAGGGAGGGGCCCTCAACTATGGCTACACCTTC
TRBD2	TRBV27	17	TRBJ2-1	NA	CASSPWTSGGTYNEQFF	TGTGCCAGCAGTCCTTGGACTAGCGGGGGGACCTACAATGAGCAGTTCTTC